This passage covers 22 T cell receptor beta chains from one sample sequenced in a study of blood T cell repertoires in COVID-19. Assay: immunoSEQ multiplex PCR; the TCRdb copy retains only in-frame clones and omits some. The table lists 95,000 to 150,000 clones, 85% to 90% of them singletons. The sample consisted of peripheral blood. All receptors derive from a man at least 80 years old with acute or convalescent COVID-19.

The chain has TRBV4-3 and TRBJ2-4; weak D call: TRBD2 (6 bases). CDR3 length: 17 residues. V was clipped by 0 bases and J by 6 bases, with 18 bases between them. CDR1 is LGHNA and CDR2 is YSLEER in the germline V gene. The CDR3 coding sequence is TGCGCCAGCAGCCAAGATGGGTACGGGGACTCTGGAAACATTCAGTACTTC. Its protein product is CASSQDGYGDSGNIQYF.

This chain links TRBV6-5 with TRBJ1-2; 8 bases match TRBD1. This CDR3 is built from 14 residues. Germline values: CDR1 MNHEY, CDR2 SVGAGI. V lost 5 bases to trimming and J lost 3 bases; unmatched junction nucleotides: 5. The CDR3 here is CASSPGGADYGYTF. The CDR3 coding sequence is TGTGCCAGCAGTCCAGGGGGCGCCGACTATGGCTACACCTTC.

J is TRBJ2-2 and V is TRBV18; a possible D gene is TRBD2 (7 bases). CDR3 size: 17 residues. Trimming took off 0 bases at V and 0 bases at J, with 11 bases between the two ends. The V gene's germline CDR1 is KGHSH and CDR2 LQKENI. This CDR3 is CASSPPGRGPNTGELFF. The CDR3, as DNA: TGTGCCAGCTCACCACCGGGGCGGGGGCCGAACACCGGGGAGCTGTTTTTT.

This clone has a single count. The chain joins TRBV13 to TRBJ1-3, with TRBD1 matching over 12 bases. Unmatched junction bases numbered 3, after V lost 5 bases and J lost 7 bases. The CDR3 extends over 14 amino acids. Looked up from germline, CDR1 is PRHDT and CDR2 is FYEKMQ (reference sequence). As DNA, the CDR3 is TGTGCCAGCAGCGGGGGACAGGGGGCTAACACCATATATTTT. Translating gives CASSGGQGANTIYF.

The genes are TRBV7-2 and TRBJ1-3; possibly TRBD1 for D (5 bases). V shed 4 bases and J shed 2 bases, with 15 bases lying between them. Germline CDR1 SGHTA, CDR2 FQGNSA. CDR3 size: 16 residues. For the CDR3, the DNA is TGTGCCAGCAGCTCACGGCTGGGGCTCACTGGAAACACCATATATTTT. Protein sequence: CASSSRLGLTGNTIYF.

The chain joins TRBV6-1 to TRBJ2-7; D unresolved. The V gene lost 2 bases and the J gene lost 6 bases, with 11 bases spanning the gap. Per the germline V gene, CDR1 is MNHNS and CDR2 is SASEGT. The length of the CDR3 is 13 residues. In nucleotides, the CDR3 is TGTGCCAGCAGTGAACTGCGGATCTCCGAGCAGTACTTC. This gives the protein CASSELRISEQYF.

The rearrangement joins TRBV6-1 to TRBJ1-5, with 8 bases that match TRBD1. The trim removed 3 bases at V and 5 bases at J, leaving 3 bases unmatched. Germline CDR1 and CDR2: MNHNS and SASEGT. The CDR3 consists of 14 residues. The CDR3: CASSEGQADQPQHF. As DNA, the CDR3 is TGTGCCAGCAGTGAGGGACAGGCGGATCAGCCCCAGCATTTT.

CDR3 bases: TGTGCCATCAGGGCTCGGACTAGCGGGGAGGATACGCAGTATTTT. It is translated as CAIRARTSGEDTQYF. The V gene is TRBV10-3, the J gene TRBJ2-3, with 12 bases that match TRBD2. The ends lost 6 bases at V and 6 bases at J; junction bases unmatched: 7. The CDR3 spans 15 residues. CDR1 and CDR2 (germline): ENHRY, SYGVKD.

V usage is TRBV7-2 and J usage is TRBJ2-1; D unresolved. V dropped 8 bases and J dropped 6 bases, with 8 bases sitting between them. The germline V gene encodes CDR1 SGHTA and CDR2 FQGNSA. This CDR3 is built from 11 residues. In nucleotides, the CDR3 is TGTGCCAGCGAGCGCACCAATGAGCAGTTCTTC. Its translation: CASERTNEQFF.

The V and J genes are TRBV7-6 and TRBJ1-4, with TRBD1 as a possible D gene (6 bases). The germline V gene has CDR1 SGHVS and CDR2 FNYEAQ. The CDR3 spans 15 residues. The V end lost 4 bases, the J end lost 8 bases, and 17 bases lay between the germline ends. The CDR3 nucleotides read TGTGCCAGCAGCTACAATACAGGGAGTGGGGAAAAACTGTTTTTT. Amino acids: CASSYNTGSGEKLFF.

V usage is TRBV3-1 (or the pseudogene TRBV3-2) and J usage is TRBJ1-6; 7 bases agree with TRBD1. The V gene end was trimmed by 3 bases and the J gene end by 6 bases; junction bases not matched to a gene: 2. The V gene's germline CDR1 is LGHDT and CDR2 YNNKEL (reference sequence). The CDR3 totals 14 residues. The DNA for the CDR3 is TGTGCCAGCAGCCAGGGACAGACTAATTCACCCCTCCACTTT. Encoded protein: CASSQGQTNSPLHF.

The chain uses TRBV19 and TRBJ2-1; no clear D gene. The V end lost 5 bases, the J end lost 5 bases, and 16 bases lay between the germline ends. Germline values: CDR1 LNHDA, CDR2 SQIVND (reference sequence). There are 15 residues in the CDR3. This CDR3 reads CASSSRSQINNEQFF. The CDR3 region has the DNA TGTGCCAGTAGTTCACGATCTCAGATCAACAATGAGCAGTTCTTC.

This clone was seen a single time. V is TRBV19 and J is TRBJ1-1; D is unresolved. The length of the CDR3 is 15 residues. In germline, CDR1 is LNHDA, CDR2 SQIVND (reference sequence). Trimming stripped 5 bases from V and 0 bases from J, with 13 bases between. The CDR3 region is CASSYRDGLNTEAFF. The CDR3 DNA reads TGTGCCAGTAGTTATCGGGATGGATTGAACACTGAAGCTTTCTTT.

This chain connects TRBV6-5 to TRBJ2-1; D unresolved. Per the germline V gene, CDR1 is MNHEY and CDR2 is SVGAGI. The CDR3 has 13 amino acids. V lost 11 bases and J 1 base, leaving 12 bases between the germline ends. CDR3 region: CAAKDWSYNEQFF. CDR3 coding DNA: TGTGCCGCAAAAGACTGGTCCTACAATGAGCAGTTCTTC.

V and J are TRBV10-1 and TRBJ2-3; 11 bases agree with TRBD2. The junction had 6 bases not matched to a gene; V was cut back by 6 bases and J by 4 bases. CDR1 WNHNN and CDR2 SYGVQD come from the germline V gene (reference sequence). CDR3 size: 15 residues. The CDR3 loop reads CASSLAGGRADTQYF. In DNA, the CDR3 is TGCGCCAGCAGCTTAGCGGGGGGGCGAGCAGATACGCAGTATTTT.

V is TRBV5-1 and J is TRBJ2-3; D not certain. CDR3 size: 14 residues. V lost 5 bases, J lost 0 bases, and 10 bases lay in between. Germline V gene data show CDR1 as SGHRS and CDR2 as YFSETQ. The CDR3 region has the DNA TGCGCCAGCAGGCCCGAGCCTAGCACAGATACGCAGTATTTT. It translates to CASRPEPSTDTQYF.

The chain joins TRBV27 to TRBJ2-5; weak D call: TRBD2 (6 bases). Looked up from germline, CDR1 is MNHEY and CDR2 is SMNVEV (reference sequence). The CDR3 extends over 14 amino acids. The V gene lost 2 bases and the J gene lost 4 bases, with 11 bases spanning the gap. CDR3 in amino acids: CASSLHGGGETQYF. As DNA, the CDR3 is TGTGCCAGCAGTTTACATGGGGGAGGAGAGACCCAGTACTTC.

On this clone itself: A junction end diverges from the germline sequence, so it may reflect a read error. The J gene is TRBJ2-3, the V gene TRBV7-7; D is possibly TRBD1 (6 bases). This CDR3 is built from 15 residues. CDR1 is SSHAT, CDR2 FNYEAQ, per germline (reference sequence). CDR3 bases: TGTGCTAGCAGCACAGGACAGCCTAGCACAGATACGCAGTATTTT. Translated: CASSTGQPSTDTQYF.

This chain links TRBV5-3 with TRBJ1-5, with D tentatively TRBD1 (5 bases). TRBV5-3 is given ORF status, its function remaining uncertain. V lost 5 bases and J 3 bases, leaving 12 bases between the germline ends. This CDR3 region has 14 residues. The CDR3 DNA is TGTGCCAGAAGACCTACAGGCCCCAATCAGCCCCAGCATTTT. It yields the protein CARRPTGPNQPQHF.

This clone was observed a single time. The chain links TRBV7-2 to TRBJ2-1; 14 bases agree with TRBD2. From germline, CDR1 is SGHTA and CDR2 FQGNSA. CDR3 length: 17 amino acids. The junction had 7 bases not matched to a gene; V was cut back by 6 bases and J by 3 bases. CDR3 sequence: CASRGLAGDPSYNEQFF. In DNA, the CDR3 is TGTGCCAGCAGGGGACTAGCGGGGGACCCCAGCTACAATGAGCAGTTCTTC.

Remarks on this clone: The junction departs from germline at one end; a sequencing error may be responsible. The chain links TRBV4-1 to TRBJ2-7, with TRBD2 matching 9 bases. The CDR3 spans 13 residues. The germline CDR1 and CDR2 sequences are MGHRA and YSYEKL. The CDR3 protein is CASSQELLAGISF. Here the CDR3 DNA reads TGCGCCAGCAGCCAAGAACTCCTAGCGGGGATCTCTTTC.

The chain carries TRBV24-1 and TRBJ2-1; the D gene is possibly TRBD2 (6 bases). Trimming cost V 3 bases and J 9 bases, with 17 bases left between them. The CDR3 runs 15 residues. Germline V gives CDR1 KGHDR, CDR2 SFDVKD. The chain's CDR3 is CATSDPQRVIGEQFF. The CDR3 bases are TGTGCCACCAGTGATCCCCAGCGGGTAATTGGTGAGCAGTTCTTC.